The source of this TCR beta chain is a study of cytomegalovirus exposure and HLA in healthy donors. The PCR employed 60 Vbeta primers together with 13 Jbeta primers. Clones were sequenced by immunoSEQ multiplex PCR, and TCRdb holds only the in-frame ones, with some missing. The top ten clones hold around 1.9% of a sample with 150,000 to 200,000 clones, approximately 80% of them seen once. The receptor's source is a woman younger than 30 in good health and CMV-seropositive. The sample was PBMCs.

Written as DNA, the CDR3 is TGTGCCAGCAGCCCGGACACAGGGAACTATGGCTACACCTTC. This sequence encodes CASSPDTGNYGYTF. The chain couples TRBV7-2 to TRBJ1-2, with TRBD1 as a possible D gene (6 bases). The CDR3 has 14 residues. V lost 5 bases, J lost 2 bases, and 12 bases lay in between. Germline loops: CDR1 SGHTA, CDR2 FQGNSA.